The clone carrying this T cell receptor beta chain is labeled medium-sized (0.01 to 0.1%). The antigen is unknown. CDR3 length equals 20 residues. From germline, CDR1 is SGHRS and CDR2 YFSETQ. Trimming pared 1 base from V and 5 bases from J, leaving 31 bases between. The data were obtained in a study of CD8+ T cells in alopecia areata. Regarding the study as a whole: Patients shared TCRs less clearly than mice did, possibly owing to HLA.

Punch biopsies of lesional scalp, plus peripheral blood, were taken from alopecia areata patients. Sequencing templates came from extracted RNA that was reverse transcribed into cDNA. The assay was immunoSEQ multiplex PCR, and TCRdb's table has in-frame clones only and misses some. The sample has about 11,000 clones, 50% to 70% seen once. The genes are TRBV5-1 and TRBJ2-7, with D possibly TRBD2 on 6 matching bases. The specimen was skin, collected at week 0. This TCR came from a human donor with alopecia areata. CDR3 sequence: CASSLPFPASLVGGNHEQYF. The DNA of the CDR3 is TGCGCCAGCAGCTTGCCATTCCCCGCTAGTCTAGTCGGGGGTAACCACGAGCAGTACTTC.